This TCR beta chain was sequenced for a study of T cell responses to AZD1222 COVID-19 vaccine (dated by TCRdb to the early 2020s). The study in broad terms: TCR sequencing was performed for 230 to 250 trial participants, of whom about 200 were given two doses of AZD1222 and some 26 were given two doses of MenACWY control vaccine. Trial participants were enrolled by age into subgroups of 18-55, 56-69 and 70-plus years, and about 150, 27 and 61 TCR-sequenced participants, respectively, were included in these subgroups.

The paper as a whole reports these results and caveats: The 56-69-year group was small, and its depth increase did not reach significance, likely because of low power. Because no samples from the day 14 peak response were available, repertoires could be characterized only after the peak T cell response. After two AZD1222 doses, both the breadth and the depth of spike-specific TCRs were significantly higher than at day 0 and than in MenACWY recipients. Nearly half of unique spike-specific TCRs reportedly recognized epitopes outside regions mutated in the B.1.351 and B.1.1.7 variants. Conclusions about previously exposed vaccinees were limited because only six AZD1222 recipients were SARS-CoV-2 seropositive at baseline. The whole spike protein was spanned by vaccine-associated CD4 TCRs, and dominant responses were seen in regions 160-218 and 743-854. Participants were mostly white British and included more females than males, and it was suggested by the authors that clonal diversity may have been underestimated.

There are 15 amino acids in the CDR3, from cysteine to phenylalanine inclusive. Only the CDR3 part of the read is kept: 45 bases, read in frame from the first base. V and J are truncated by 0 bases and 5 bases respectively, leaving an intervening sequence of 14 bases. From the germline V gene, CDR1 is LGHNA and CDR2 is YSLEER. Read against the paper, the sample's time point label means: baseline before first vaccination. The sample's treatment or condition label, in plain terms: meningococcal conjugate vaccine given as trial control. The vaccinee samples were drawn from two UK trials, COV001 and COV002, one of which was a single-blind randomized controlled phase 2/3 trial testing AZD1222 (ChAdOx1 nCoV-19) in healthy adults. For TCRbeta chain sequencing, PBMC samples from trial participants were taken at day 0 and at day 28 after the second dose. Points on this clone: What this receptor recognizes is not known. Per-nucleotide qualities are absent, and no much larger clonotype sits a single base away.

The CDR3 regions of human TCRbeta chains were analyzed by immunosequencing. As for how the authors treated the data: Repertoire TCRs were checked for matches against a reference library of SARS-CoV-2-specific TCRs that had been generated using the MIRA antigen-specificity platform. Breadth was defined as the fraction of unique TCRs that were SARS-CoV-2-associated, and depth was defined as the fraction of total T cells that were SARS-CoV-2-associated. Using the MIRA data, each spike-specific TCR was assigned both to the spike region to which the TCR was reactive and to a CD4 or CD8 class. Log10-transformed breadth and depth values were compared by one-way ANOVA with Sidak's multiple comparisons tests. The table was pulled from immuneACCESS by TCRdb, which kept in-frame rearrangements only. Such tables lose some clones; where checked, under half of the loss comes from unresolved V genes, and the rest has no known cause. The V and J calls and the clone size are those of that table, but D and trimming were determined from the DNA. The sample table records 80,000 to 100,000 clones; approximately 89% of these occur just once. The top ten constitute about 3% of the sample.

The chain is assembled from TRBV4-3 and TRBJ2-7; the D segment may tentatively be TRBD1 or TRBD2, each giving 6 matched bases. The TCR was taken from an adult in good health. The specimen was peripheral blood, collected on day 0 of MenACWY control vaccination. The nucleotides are TGCGCCAGCAGCCAAGATATGGGGGGCTGGAACGAGCAGTACTTC. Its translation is CASSQDMGGWNEQYF.